This paragraph covers one TCR beta chain sequence. Its antigen is not known. Time point of the sample: newly diagnosed, previously untreated cHL patient sample. The V gene lost 0 bases and the J gene lost 2 bases, with 8 bases spanning the gap. Germline CDR1 SGHRS, CDR2 YFSETQ. This CDR3 is 14 amino acids long. Assay: immunoSEQ multiplex PCR; the TCRdb copy retains only in-frame clones and omits some. The table records approximately 30,000 clones, roughly nine tenths of them present only once. The data were obtained in a study of PD-1 blockade in classical Hodgkin lymphoma. General study findings and limits: In newly diagnosed patients, baseline TCR diversity was reportedly below that of healthy donors. Repertoire differences lack defined causes, possibly disease activity or prior therapy.

The receptor was derived from a human donor with classical Hodgkin lymphoma. The chain joins TRBV5-1 to TRBJ1-2; no clear D. The sequenced material came from peripheral blood mononuclear cells (PBMCs). CDR3 loop: CASSLVATNYGYTF. For the CDR3, the DNA is TGCGCCAGCAGCTTGGTTGCCACCAACTATGGCTACACCTTC.